These 20 T cell receptor beta chains were sequenced from one sample in a study of cytomegalovirus exposure and HLA in healthy donors. This PCR relied on a set of 60 Vbeta primers and 13 Jbeta primers. The method was immunoSEQ multiplex PCR; TCRdb's version includes in-frame clones alone and lacks a portion of them. This sample has about 94,000 clones, with 79% found just once. Sequencing used PBMCs. These receptors all come from a woman aged 35 to 49 in good health and CMV-seronegative.

With regard to this clone: The germline gene is not matched at one end of the junction; a read error may be the cause. V gene TRBV7-8 combines with J gene TRBJ2-1; unclear D gene. The CDR3 loop spans 14 amino acids. Germline assignment: CDR1 SGHVS and CDR2 FQNEAQ. CDR3 in DNA: TGTGCCAGCACCTTAGTCGGTGCCTACAATGAGCAGTTCTTC. Protein product: CASTLVGAYNEQFF.

This chain connects TRBV9 to TRBJ2-5, with TRBD2 matching 9 bases. This CDR3 contains 16 residues. Trimming cost V 1 base and J 5 bases; bases outside gene matches: 9. Germline V lookup: CDR1 SGDLS, CDR2 YYNGEE. CDR3: CASSVSPASGEETQYF. The CDR3 DNA reads TGTGCCAGCAGCGTAAGCCCCGCTAGCGGGGAGGAGACCCAGTACTTC.

V is TRBV7-6 and J is TRBJ1-3; D remains ambiguous. V was cut by 1 base and J by 7 bases, with 17 bases left in between. The CDR3 length is 16 residues. CDR1 SGHVS and CDR2 FNYEAQ come from the germline V gene. CDR3 sequence (DNA): TGTGCCAGCAGCTTAGGCCCCGGCGGGAGGGCTAACACCATATATTTT. This codes for CASSLGPGGRANTIYF.

The V call is TRBV5-1, the J call TRBJ2-1, with 9 bases aligning to TRBD1. This CDR3 spans 15 amino acids. From germline, CDR1 is SGHRS and CDR2 YFSETQ. J gave up 8 bases and V 5 bases, and 11 bases lay outside the gene matches. For the CDR3, the DNA is TGCGCCAGCAGGGATAGGGGACAGGGCGTCGATGAGCAGTTCTTC. Translated: CASRDRGQGVDEQFF.

This clone was seen just once. This rearrangement joins TRBV5-4 to TRBJ2-7; possibly TRBD1 for D (6 bases). V was shortened by 3 bases and J by 4 bases, with 17 bases between the two germline ends. The CDR3 runs 15 residues. Germline CDR1 SGHNT, CDR2 YYREEE (reference sequence). CDR3: CASSYSGTSIYEQYF. The CDR3 DNA reads as TGTGCCAGCAGCTATTCCGGGACATCTATTTACGAGCAGTACTTC.

The V and J genes are TRBV7-2 and TRBJ1-4; D is uncertain. CDR3 length: 14 residues. Trimming cost V 3 bases and J 2 bases, with 7 bases left between them. From germline, CDR1 is SGHTA and CDR2 FQGNSA. Written as DNA, the CDR3 is TGTGCCAGCAGCTTCAGTCTGACTAATGAAAAACTGTTTTTT. It yields the protein CASSFSLTNEKLFF.

This chain links TRBV28 with TRBJ1-6; TRBD1 might be the D (5 bases). Germline V gives CDR1 MDHEN, CDR2 SYDVKM. The CDR3 sequence is 15 residues long. The ends were cut back, 5 bases at V and 6 bases at J, with 14 bases in the middle. The CDR3: CASSAGQGLNSPLHF. CDR3 nucleotides: TGTGCCAGCAGTGCCGGCCAGGGCCTTAATTCACCCCTCCACTTT.

This clone was observed once. The V gene is TRBV4-2, the J gene TRBJ2-3; 8 bases align to TRBD2. This CDR3 comprises 18 residues. Germline lookup yields CDR1 LGHNA and CDR2 YNFKEQ. Germline trimming cut 0 bases from V and 0 bases from J; bases unmatched to any gene: 8. This chain's CDR3 is CASSQDPPGGTSTDTQYF. CDR3 nucleotides: TGTGCCAGCAGCCAAGACCCACCGGGGGGGACTAGCACAGATACGCAGTATTTT.

Here the CDR3 reads CASSLDSGGQETQYF. The CDR3 DNA is TGTGCCAGCAGCTTGGATAGCGGGGGACAAGAGACCCAGTACTTC. This chain joins TRBV7-9 and TRBJ2-5; TRBD2 matches at 9 bases. Trimming cost V 3 bases and J 2 bases; bases outside gene matches: 4. The CDR3 contains 15 residues. CDR1 is SEHNR and CDR2 is FQNEAQ in the germline V gene (reference sequence).

The chain links TRBV6-6 to TRBJ2-7, with 7 bases that match TRBD1. Germline loops: CDR1 MNHNY, CDR2 SVGAGI (reference sequence). The CDR3 has 13 amino acids. Trimming took 6 bases from V and 6 from J; bases not matched to a gene: 8. The DNA for the CDR3 is TGTGCCAGCAGAACACAGAGGGGGCGCGAGCAGTACTTC. Translation: CASRTQRGREQYF.

This chain uses TRBV4-1 with TRBJ1-1; no reliable D call. Germline assignment: CDR1 MGHRA and CDR2 YSYEKL. This CDR3 has 18 amino acids. The V end lost 2 bases, the J end lost 1 base, and 20 bases lay between the germline ends. CDR3 DNA: TGCGCCAGCAGCCAAAGGTACTCCTCGGCGGCAAAGAACACTGAAGCTTTCTTT. Protein sequence: CASSQRYSSAAKNTEAFF.

The CDR3 sequence is CSALEGVTQHF. CDR3 DNA sequence: TGCAGTGCTCTGGAGGGAGTGACCCAGCATTTT. The V gene is TRBV20-1, the J gene TRBJ1-5, with D unclear. CDR1 and CDR2 (germline): DFQATT, SNEGSKA (reference sequence). Deletions cut 5 bases from V and 11 bases from J, with 13 bases between. The CDR3 spans 11 residues.

The chain couples TRBV18 to TRBJ1-4; the match to TRBD1 covers 11 bases. CDR1 is KGHSH, CDR2 LQKENI, per germline. The CDR3 has 15 residues. Trimming cost V 5 bases and J 7 bases; bases outside gene matches: 6. Here the CDR3 reads CASSNGQGAIEKLFF. The CDR3 DNA reads TGTGCCAGCTCAAACGGACAGGGGGCTATTGAAAAACTGTTTTTT.

This sequence joins TRBV5-4 and TRBJ2-7; D not resolved. The V end was cut by 0 bases, the J end by 2 bases, with 9 bases between. This CDR3 contains 14 residues. Germline CDR1 reads SGHNT; CDR2 reads YYREEE (reference sequence). The CDR3 DNA follows: TGTGCCAGCAGCTTGGGCACAAATCCCTACGAGCAGTACTTC. Protein: CASSLGTNPYEQYF.

The chain carries TRBV18 and TRBJ1-1, with TRBD1 identical over 7 bases. The J segment lost 6 bases and the V segment lost 8 bases, leaving 15 bases of the junction unmatched. The CDR3 consists of 15 residues. Germline loops: CDR1 KGHSH, CDR2 LQKENI. The CDR3 loop reads CASPQLRGQRAEAFF. CDR3 nucleotides: TGTGCCAGCCCCCAACTCCGGGGACAGCGAGCTGAAGCTTTCTTT.

Of note for this clone: With a much larger clone just one base away, this may be a read error. V usage is TRBV25-1 and J usage is TRBJ2-1, with 12 bases that match TRBD2. The V segment lost 4 bases and the J segment 6 bases; nucleotides outside the gene matches: 4. CDR3 length equals 15 residues. Germline-derived CDR1 and CDR2 are MGHDK and SYGVNS. CDR3 sequence: CASSASSGGANEQFF. CDR3 nucleotides: TGTGCCAGCAGTGCCTCTAGCGGGGGGGCCAATGAGCAGTTCTTC.

The DNA of the CDR3 is TGTGCCATCAGTAGGGGGCCGAACACTGAAGCTTTCTTT. It is translated as CAISRGPNTEAFF. This chain links TRBV10-3 with TRBJ1-1; 7 nucleotides match TRBD1. The germline gives CDR1 ENHRY, CDR2 SYGVKD. The V and J ends lost 5 bases and 1 base, in that order; junction bases with no gene match: 1. This CDR3 is built from 13 residues.

This chain links TRBV28 with TRBJ2-6; no firm D call. Germline values: CDR1 MDHEN, CDR2 SYDVKM. This CDR3 spans 13 amino acids. The V end was cut by 6 bases, the J end by 1 base, with 4 bases between. CDR3 loop: CASSRSGANVLTF. As DNA, the CDR3 is TGTGCCAGCAGCCGTTCTGGGGCCAACGTCCTGACTTTC. Full variable domain (outside the CDR3, taken from reference TRBV28 and TRBJ2-6): DVKVTQSSRYLVKRTGEKVFLECVQDMDHENMFWYRQDPGLGLRLIYFSYDVKMKEKGDIPEGYSVSREKKERFSLILESASTNQTSMYLCASSRSGANVLTFGAGSRLTVL.

The chain combines TRBV7-9 with TRBJ1-1, with D unresolved. The CDR3 covers 13 residues. Per germline, CDR1 SEHNR and CDR2 FQNEAQ (reference sequence). V was shortened by 5 bases and J by 8 bases, with 15 bases between the two germline ends. The CDR3 protein is CASSQTTSLEAFF. The CDR3 DNA sequence: TGTGCCAGCAGCCAGACCACATCACTAGAAGCTTTCTTT.

The rearrangement uses TRBV5-1 and TRBJ1-2; 7 bases line up with TRBD1. The V gene's germline CDR1 is SGHRS and CDR2 YFSETQ. The CDR3 length is 12 residues. The V segment lost 4 bases and the J segment 4 bases; nucleotides outside the gene matches: 1. DNA of the CDR3: TGCGCCAGCAGCCGGGACAGCTATGGCTACACCTTC. Its translation: CASSRDSYGYTF.